These 13 T cell receptor beta chains originate from one sample sequenced in a study of blood T cell repertoires in COVID-19. Generated by immunoSEQ multiplex PCR, the TCRdb table keeps only in-frame clones and is missing some. This sample has about 210,000 clones, with about 83% found just once. Sample: peripheral blood. The receptors derive from a man aged 45-65 years with active or convalescent COVID-19.

This chain connects TRBV24-1 to TRBJ2-5; TRBD1 might be the D (6 bases). Germline V gene sequence: CDR1 KGHDR, CDR2 SFDVKD. The length of the CDR3 is 14 residues. Trimming removed 4 bases from V and 4 bases from J, with 12 bases in between. In DNA form, the CDR3 reads TGTGCCACCAGTGACTCACAGGGAGTAGAGACCCAGTACTTC. This encodes CATSDSQGVETQYF.

This clone has only a few counts. The rearrangement links TRBV18 to TRBJ2-3; possible D gene TRBD1, 5 bases. The CDR3 spans 15 residues. CDR1 KGHSH and CDR2 LQKENI come from the germline V gene. Between the trimmed V and J ends, which lost 5 bases and 1 base, there was a span of 13 bases. The CDR3 loop reads CASSSQTDRTDTQYF. The CDR3 DNA sequence: TGTGCCAGCTCATCCCAGACAGACCGCACAGATACGCAGTATTTT.

This chain links TRBV10-3 with TRBJ1-4; 9 nucleotides align to TRBD1. V gave up 4 bases and J gave up 7 bases; unmatched junction bases: 7. CDR1 and CDR2 from the germline V gene are ENHRY and SYGVKD. The CDR3 runs to 15 residues. For the CDR3, the DNA is TGTGCCATCAGTGGGAGACAGGGACAGGGTGAAAAACTGTTTTTT. It is translated as CAISGRQGQGEKLFF.

V is TRBV19 and J is TRBJ2-1; 8 positions match TRBD1. The CDR3 has 13 amino acids. J lost 9 bases, V lost 5 bases, and 6 bases had no gene match. The germline V gene encodes CDR1 LNHDA and CDR2 SQIVND (reference sequence). CDR3 nucleotide sequence: TGTGCCAGTAGTGCTGGACAGGGTACTGAGCAGTTCTTC. The encoded protein is CASSAGQGTEQFF.

The chain couples TRBV2 to TRBJ1-6; no clear D. Trimming removed 3 bases at V and 12 bases at J, with 9 bases between. The CDR3 covers 12 residues. Germline-derived CDR1 and CDR2 are SNHLY and FYNNEI. The CDR3 nucleotides read TGTGCCAGCAGTGATGTGAGTTTACCCCTCCACTTT. It is translated as CASSDVSLPLHF.

The V and J genes are TRBV7-2 and TRBJ1-1; D might be TRBD1 (5 bases). The CDR3 totals 15 residues. Looked up from germline, CDR1 is SGHTA and CDR2 is FQGNSA. The ends were cut back, 2 bases at V and 2 bases at J, with 12 bases in the middle. CDR3 bases: TGTGCCAGCAGCTTACGTAGACAGCCCAACACTGAAGCTTTCTTT. It encodes CASSLRRQPNTEAFF.

This chain connects TRBV25-1 to TRBJ1-6; 10 bases are a match to TRBD1. From germline, CDR1 is MGHDK and CDR2 SYGVNS. The CDR3 covers 16 residues. J gave up 6 bases and V 5 bases, and 7 bases lay outside the gene matches. This CDR3 is CASSPTWDRGNSPLHF. CDR3 bases: TGTGCCAGCAGTCCAACTTGGGACAGGGGTAATTCACCCCTCCACTTT.

This clone showed up just once. V and J are TRBV19 and TRBJ1-1; TRBD1 matches 9 bases. The CDR3 extends over 15 amino acids. V lost 4 bases to trimming and J lost 6 bases; unmatched junction nucleotides: 9. Germline V lookup: CDR1 LNHDA, CDR2 SQIVND (reference sequence). The CDR3 DNA follows: TGTGCCAGTAGTACGAAAGCGACAGGGGGACCTGAAGCTTTCTTT. Residues: CASSTKATGGPEAFF.

This chain connects TRBV4-3 to TRBJ1-6, with 7 bases matching TRBD1. CDR3 length equals 18 residues. Germline assignment: CDR1 LGHNA and CDR2 YSLEER. The junction had 14 bases not matched to a gene; V was cut back by 0 bases and J by 9 bases. The CDR3 DNA is TGCGCCAGCAGCCAAGAATTGTCTTGGGGACAGCAATTTTCACCCCTCCACTTT. It translates to CASSQELSWGQQFSPLHF.

The chain is built from TRBV7-9 and TRBJ1-1, with TRBD1 matching over 7 bases. The J segment lost 3 bases and the V segment lost 5 bases, leaving 12 bases of the junction unmatched. The CDR3 is made up of 16 amino acids. Germline V lookup: CDR1 SEHNR, CDR2 FQNEAQ (reference sequence). The CDR3 sequence: CASSPGGGQGDTEAFF. CDR3 coding DNA: TGTGCCAGCAGCCCCGGGGGGGGGCAGGGGGACACTGAAGCTTTCTTT.

This clone has only a few counts. The chain couples TRBV7-2 to TRBJ2-5; D ambiguous. There are 12 residues in the CDR3. Trimming stripped 5 bases from V and 0 bases from J, with 4 bases between. Germline-derived CDR1 and CDR2 are SGHTA and FQGNSA. This CDR3 is CASSGYQETQYF. CDR3 in DNA: TGTGCCAGCAGCGGCTACCAAGAGACCCAGTACTTC.

This clone was observed a handful of times. The genes are TRBV11-2 and TRBJ2-3; 8 nucleotides match TRBD1. With 5 bases clipped from V and 2 bases from J, the junction kept 3 bases outside the gene matches. CDR1 and CDR2 from the germline V gene are SGHAT and FQNNGV. CDR3 length: 14 amino acids. The CDR3 nucleotides read TGTGCCAGCAGCCCGGGACAGGTCACAGATACGCAGTATTTT. Translation gives CASSPGQVTDTQYF.

The V call is TRBV7-2, the J call TRBJ2-3; 13 bases map to TRBD2. The J segment lost 4 bases and the V segment lost 0 bases, leaving 7 bases of the junction unmatched. The germline V gene encodes CDR1 SGHTA and CDR2 FQGNSA. There are 18 residues in the CDR3. In DNA form, the CDR3 reads TGTGCCAGCAGCTTAGCCGGGACTAGCGGGGTCCGCGCAGATACGCAGTATTTT. It encodes CASSLAGTSGVRADTQYF.